Detailed here is one T cell receptor beta chain. Its antigen remains unidentified. V shed 0 bases and J 7 bases; nucleotides not matched to a gene: 5. CDR1 and CDR2 (germline): MNHEY, SVGEGT. The CDR3 runs to 17 residues. This entry is derived from a study of T cell repertoires in cytomegalovirus infection. As for the study in general: CMV infection together with matching HLA type was indicated by public TCR beta signatures. Study findings and constraints: Clonotype analysis showed dominance of the ex vivo response by HLA-C-restricted CMV-specific TCR beta clonotypes. Cumulative public TCR beta family frequency identified carriers of CMV plus the relevant HLA.

From the reads, TCRdb called clonotypes with MiXCR, one entry per CDR3 protein. The sample has roughly 230,000 distinct CDR3 sequences; 15% to 20% are singletons. Material: CD8+ T cells from PBMCs. This clonotype was obtained from a human donor in good health (CMV status not recorded). Some clones in this sample may be carry-over from other donors' samples. V is TRBV6-2 or TRBV6-3 and J is TRBJ2-1; 14 positions agree with TRBD2. The CDR3, as DNA: TGTGCCAGCAGTTACTCGGGACTAGCGGGGGAGCTAAATGAGCAGTTCTTC. It yields the protein CASSYSGLAGELNEQFF.